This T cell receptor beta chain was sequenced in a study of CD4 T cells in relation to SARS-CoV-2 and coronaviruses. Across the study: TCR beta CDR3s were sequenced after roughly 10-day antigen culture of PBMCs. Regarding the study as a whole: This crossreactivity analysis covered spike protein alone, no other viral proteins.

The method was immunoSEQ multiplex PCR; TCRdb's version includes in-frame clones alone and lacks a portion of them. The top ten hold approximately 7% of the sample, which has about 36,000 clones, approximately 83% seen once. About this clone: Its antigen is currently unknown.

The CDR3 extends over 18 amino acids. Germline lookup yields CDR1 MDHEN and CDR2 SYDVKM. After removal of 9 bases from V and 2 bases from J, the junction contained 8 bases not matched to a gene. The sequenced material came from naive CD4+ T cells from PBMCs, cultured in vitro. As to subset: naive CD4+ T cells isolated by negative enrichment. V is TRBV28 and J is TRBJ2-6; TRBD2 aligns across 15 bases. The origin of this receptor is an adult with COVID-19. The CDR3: CASQGTSGRKAGANVLTF. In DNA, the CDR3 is TGTGCCAGTCAGGGGACTAGCGGGAGGAAGGCTGGGGCCAACGTCCTGACTTTC.